Presented here are 19 T cell receptor beta chains from one specimen sequenced in a study of blood T cells in healthy people across ages (dated by TCRdb to between 2015 and 2016). Library preparation employed 5' RACE. The instrument given in TCRdb is Illumina HiSeq 2500. A second roughly 7 to 12 cycle PCR used a sample-barcoded 5' primer and a J-beta primer mix. Using fastp at Q25 and MiXCR, TCRdb reprocessed the public reads and kept productive beta chains. Every entry covers one CDR3 protein and lists the most common genes and DNA from its rows. Present in this sample are about 680,000 distinct CDR3 sequences, over 45% of which were seen just once. The biggest ten clones account for roughly 31% of the sample. Input material: blood. The receptor set was obtained from a woman aged 60-75 years in good health.

V usage is TRBV23-1 and J usage is TRBJ2-7, with 11 bases aligning to TRBD2. TRBV23-1 is an ORF, and what it does is uncertain. The V segment lost 3 bases and the J segment 3 bases; nucleotides outside the gene matches: 7. This CDR3 region has 16 residues. The chain's CDR3 is CASSHPSSGRIYEQYF. The CDR3 bases are TGCGCCAGCAGTCATCCGTCTAGCGGGAGGATCTACGAGCAGTACTTC.

A few counts support this clonotype. This chain joins TRBV28 and TRBJ1-2, with D perhaps matching TRBD1 (5 bases). The CDR3 is 15 amino acids. Trimming pared 6 bases from V and 4 bases from J, leaving 18 bases between. Per the germline V gene, CDR1 is MDHEN and CDR2 is SYDVKM. CDR3: CASRKAGADLYGYTF. The CDR3, as DNA: TGTGCCAGCAGAAAAGCCGGGGCAGACCTCTATGGCTACACCTTC.

The chain is built from TRBV29-1 and TRBJ2-2; D uncertain. Germline V gene data show CDR1 as SQVTM and CDR2 as ANQGSEA. The CDR3 loop spans 10 amino acids. The ends were cut back, 6 bases at V and 6 bases at J, with 5 bases in the middle. CDR3 bases: TGCAGCGTGCCCCCCGGGGAGCTGTTTTTT. This sequence encodes CSVPPGELFF.

The chain combines TRBV11-2 with TRBJ2-7; D may be TRBD1 or TRBD2 (5 bases each). The CDR3 is 15 residues long. Trimming shortened V by 8 bases and J by 0 bases, and 17 bases separated the two germline ends. CDR1 is SGHAT, CDR2 FQNNGV, per germline. The CDR3 DNA is TGTGCCAGCTTCCCGCCCCGGGACGACTCCTACGAGCAGTACTTC. Amino acid sequence: CASFPPRDDSYEQYF. Full variable domain (outside the CDR3, taken from reference TRBV11-2 and TRBJ2-7): EAGVAQSPRYKIIEKRQSVAFWCNPISGHATLYWYQQILGQGPKLLIQFQNNGVVDDSQLPKDRFSAERLKGVDSTLKIQPAKLEDSAVYLCASFPPRDDSYEQYFGPGTRLTVT.

V usage is TRBV10-3 and J usage is TRBJ1-6, with no clear D. V was shortened by 6 bases and J by 6 bases, with 15 bases between the two germline ends. From germline, CDR1 is ENHRY and CDR2 SYGVKD. The CDR3 has 15 amino acids. This CDR3 is CAIRPDRNGNSPLHF. Here the CDR3 DNA reads TGTGCCATCAGACCAGACCGCAACGGTAATTCACCCCTCCACTTT.

This clonotype was detected ten times or more. The gene calls are TRBV29-1 and TRBJ2-5, with D perhaps matching TRBD1 or TRBD2 (5 bases each). V was shortened by 4 bases and J by 5 bases, with 11 bases between the two germline ends. Germline-derived CDR1 and CDR2 are SQVTM and ANQGSEA. The CDR3 length is 12 residues. The CDR3 region is CSVGGVLETQYF. For the CDR3, the DNA is TGCAGCGTTGGAGGGGTTCTGGAGACCCAGTACTTC. The full variable domain, rest sourced from reference TRBV29-1 and TRBJ2-5, is SAVISQKPSRDICQRGTSLTIQCQVDSQVTMMFWYRQQPGQSLTLIATANQGSEATYESGFVIDKFPISRPNLTFSTLTVSNMSPEDSSIYLCSVGGVLETQYFGPGTRLLVL.

In its sample, this clonotype was seen a few times. The V gene is TRBV9, the J gene TRBJ2-1; D gene unclear. The CDR3 has 14 residues. Trimming left V 3 bases short and J 0 bases short, with 7 bases between. Germline lookup yields CDR1 SGDLS and CDR2 YYNGEE. CDR3 amino acids: CASSGLSSYNEQFF. The CDR3 coding sequence is TGTGCCAGCAGCGGCTTAAGCTCCTACAATGAGCAGTTCTTC.

V usage is TRBV5-6 and J usage is TRBJ1-5; D ambiguous. The CDR3 is 15 residues long. V lost 2 bases, J lost 2 bases, and 11 bases lay in between. Germline assignment: CDR1 SGHDT and CDR2 YYEEEE. The CDR3 reads CASSFGPRGNQPQHF. Written as DNA, the CDR3 is TGTGCCAGCAGCTTCGGGCCCCGCGGCAATCAGCCCCAGCATTTT.

The chain has TRBV7-3 and TRBJ1-1; D gene ambiguous. CDR3 length: 13 residues. Germline V CDR1 and CDR2: SGHTA, FQGTGA. V was cut by 0 bases and J by 4 bases, with 6 bases left in between. In DNA form, the CDR3 reads TGTGCCAGCAGCTTAACGGAAGGCACTGAAGCTTTCTTT. Its protein is CASSLTEGTEAFF.

About this clonotype itself: A single base separates this from a much larger clone, so it may be a read error. The V and J genes are TRBV5-1 and TRBJ1-2, with a tentative D call TRBD1 (5 bases). The CDR3 runs 15 residues. Germline V gene data show CDR1 as SGHRS and CDR2 as YFSETQ. The CDR3 loop reads CASSPRALQGYGHTF. CDR3 DNA: TGCGCCAGCAGCCCCCGGGCTCTGCAGGGCTATGGCCACACCTTC.

This clonotype was seen a few times. The chain couples TRBV4-3 to TRBJ2-3; tentative D call: TRBD1 (6 bases). CDR3 length: 15 residues. V lost 0 bases and J lost 5, with 12 bases in between. CDR1 and CDR2 from the germline V gene are LGHNA and YSLEER. CDR3 coding DNA: TGCGCCAGCAGCCAAGATTCAGGGGTGGGAGATACGCAGTATTTT. Protein product: CASSQDSGVGDTQYF.

In its sample, this clonotype was seen a few times. The rearrangement uses TRBV20-1 and TRBJ2-7; the match to TRBD2 covers 11 bases. This CDR3 is built from 22 residues. The germline gives CDR1 DFQATT, CDR2 SNEGSKA (reference sequence). After removal of 0 bases from V and 1 base from J, the junction contained 23 bases not matched to a gene. CDR3 bases: TGCAGTGCTAGAGATGCAGGACTAGCGGGCCTAAACGGGGCCCCAAGTTCCTACGAGCAGTACTTC. As protein: CSARDAGLAGLNGAPSSYEQYF.

The CDR3 protein is CASSQNRQGLFTEAFF. For the CDR3, the DNA is TGTGCCAGCAGCCAAAACCGACAGGGATTGTTCACTGAAGCTTTCTTT. This chain connects TRBV3-1 to TRBJ1-1; the match to TRBD1 covers 7 bases. The CDR3 runs 16 residues. Germline V CDR1 and CDR2: LGHDT, YNNKEL (reference sequence). V was clipped by 2 bases and J by 4 bases; unmatched bases: 10.

This rearrangement joins TRBV11-2 to TRBJ1-6; D is possibly TRBD1 (5 bases). Germline CDR1 SGHAT, CDR2 FQNNGV. The CDR3 length is 18 residues. The V gene lost 5 bases and the J gene lost 7 bases, with 24 bases spanning the gap. The chain's CDR3 is CASSPTPRGSGVNSPLHF. The CDR3 DNA reads TGTGCCAGCAGCCCGACGCCCCGGGGCTCGGGTGTAAATTCACCCCTCCACTTT.

This clonotype was observed a single time. The rearrangement links TRBV4-3 to TRBJ1-6; a possible D gene is TRBD1 (5 bases). CDR1 is LGHNA and CDR2 is YSLEER in the germline V gene. Trimming stripped 1 base from V and 4 bases from J, with 14 bases between. The CDR3 contains 17 residues. This CDR3 is CASSQAFGTEYNSPLHF. The CDR3 nucleotides read TGCGCCAGCAGCCAAGCGTTCGGGACGGAATATAATTCACCCCTCCACTTT.

This clonotype was seen a few times. J is TRBJ1-2 and V is TRBV11-2, with TRBD1 as a possible D gene (5 bases). Germline assignment: CDR1 SGHAT and CDR2 FQNNGV. The length of the CDR3 is 15 residues. V was cut by 5 bases and J by 2 bases, with 15 bases left in between. This chain's CDR3 is CASSPSGNTNYGYTF. In DNA, the CDR3 is TGTGCCAGCAGCCCTTCAGGGAATACGAACTATGGCTACACCTTC.

J is TRBJ2-7 and V is TRBV6-2 or TRBV6-3; TRBD2 matches 9 bases. The CDR3 is 17 residues long. In germline, CDR1 is MNHEY, CDR2 SVGEGT. Trimming removed 8 bases from V and 7 bases from J; junction bases left unmatched: 21. CDR3 loop: CASAPLGTSGHYNEQYF. Here the CDR3 DNA reads TGTGCCAGCGCCCCACTGGGAACTAGCGGGCATTACAATGAGCAGTACTTC.

To note about this clonotype: One base away lies a much larger clone, so this may be a sequencing read error. The chain carries TRBV25-1 and TRBJ2-1; D gene ambiguous. The CDR3 loop spans 12 amino acids. V shed 5 bases and J shed 9 bases, with 11 bases lying between them. From germline, CDR1 is MGHDK and CDR2 SYGVNS. The CDR3 nucleotides are TGTGCCAGCAGTCTTCAACGTCGTGAGCAGTTCTTC. The encoded protein is CASSLQRREQFF.

A few counts support this clonotype. The V call is TRBV6-2 or TRBV6-3, the J call TRBJ2-1, with a weak D call TRBD1 (5 bases). V was cut by 5 bases and J by 2 bases, with 7 bases left in between. CDR1 MNHEY and CDR2 SVGEGT come from the germline V gene. This CDR3 has 13 amino acids. The CDR3 spells CASSGRAYNEQFF. CDR3 DNA: TGTGCCAGCAGTGGCAGGGCCTACAATGAGCAGTTCTTC.